The clone carrying this T cell receptor (beta chain) has more than one count but fewer than ten. Assay used: immunoSEQ multiplex PCR; TCRdb lists only in-frame clones, some missing. The profile shows about 98,000 clones, over 70% of them singletons. The sample originates from a study of blood T cell repertoires in COVID-19. This CDR3 spans 13 amino acids. The germline CDR1 and CDR2 sequences are SQVTM and ANQGSEA. The sequenced sample was peripheral blood. The receptor comes from a man in his 70s with acute or convalescent COVID-19. V gene TRBV29-1 combines with J gene TRBJ1-1, with D possibly matching TRBD1 (6 bases). The CDR3 sequence is CSLGGRENTEAFF. In DNA form, the CDR3 reads TGCAGTCTCGGGGGGCGAGAGAACACTGAAGCTTTCTTT. Based on the CDR3 plus reference TRBV29-1 and TRBJ1-1, the full variable domain is SAVISQKPSRDICQRGTSLTIQCQVDSQVTMMFWYRQQPGQSLTLIATANQGSEATYESGFVIDKFPISRPNLTFSTLTVSNMSPEDSSIYLCSLGGRENTEAFFGQGTRLTVV.